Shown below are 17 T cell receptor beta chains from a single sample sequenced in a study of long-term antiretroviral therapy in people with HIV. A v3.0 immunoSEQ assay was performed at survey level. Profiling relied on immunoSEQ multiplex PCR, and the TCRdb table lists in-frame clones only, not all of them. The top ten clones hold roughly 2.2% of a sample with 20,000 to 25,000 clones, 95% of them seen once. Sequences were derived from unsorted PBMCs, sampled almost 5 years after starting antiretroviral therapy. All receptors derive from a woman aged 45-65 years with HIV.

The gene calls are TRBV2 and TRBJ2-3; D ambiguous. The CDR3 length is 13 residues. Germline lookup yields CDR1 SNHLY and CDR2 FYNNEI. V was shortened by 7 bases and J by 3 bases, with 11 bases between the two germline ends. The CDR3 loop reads CASTFAGTDTQYF. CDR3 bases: TGTGCCAGCACCTTTGCTGGGACAGATACGCAGTATTTT.

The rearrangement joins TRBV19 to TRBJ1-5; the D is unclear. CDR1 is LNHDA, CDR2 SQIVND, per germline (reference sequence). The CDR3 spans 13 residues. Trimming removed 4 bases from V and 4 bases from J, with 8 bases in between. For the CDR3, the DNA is TGTGCCAGTAGTACTCAGGCAAATCAGCCCCAGCATTTT. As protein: CASSTQANQPQHF.

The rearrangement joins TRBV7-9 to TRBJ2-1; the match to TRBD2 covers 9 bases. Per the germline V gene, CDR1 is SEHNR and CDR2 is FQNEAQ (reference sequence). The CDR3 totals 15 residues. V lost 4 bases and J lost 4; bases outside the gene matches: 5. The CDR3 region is CASSSWTSAYNEQFF. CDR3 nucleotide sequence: TGTGCCAGCAGCTCGTGGACTAGCGCTTACAATGAGCAGTTCTTC.

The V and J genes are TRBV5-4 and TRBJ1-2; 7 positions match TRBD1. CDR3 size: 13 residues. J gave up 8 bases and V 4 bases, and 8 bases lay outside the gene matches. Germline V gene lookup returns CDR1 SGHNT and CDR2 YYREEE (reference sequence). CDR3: CASSPGQQTGYTF. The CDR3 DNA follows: TGTGCCAGCAGCCCGGGACAGCAAACCGGCTACACCTTC. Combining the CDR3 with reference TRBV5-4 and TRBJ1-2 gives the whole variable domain ETGVTQSPTHLIKTRGQQVTLRCSSQSGHNTVSWYQQALGQGPQFIFQYYREEENGRGNFPPRFSGLQFPNYSSELNVNALELDDSALYLCASSPGQQTGYTFGSGTRLTVV.

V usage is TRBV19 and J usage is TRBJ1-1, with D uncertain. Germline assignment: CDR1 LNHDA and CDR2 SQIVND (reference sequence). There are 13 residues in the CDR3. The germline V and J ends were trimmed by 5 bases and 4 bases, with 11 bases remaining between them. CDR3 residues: CASSLLWGTEAFF. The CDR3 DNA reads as TGTGCCAGTAGTCTGCTTTGGGGCACTGAAGCTTTCTTT.

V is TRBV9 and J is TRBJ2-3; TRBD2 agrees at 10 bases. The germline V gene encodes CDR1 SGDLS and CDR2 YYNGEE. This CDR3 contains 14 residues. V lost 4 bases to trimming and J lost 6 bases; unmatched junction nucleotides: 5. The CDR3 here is CASSSSGSEDTQYF. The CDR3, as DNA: TGTGCCAGCAGCTCTAGCGGGAGTGAGGATACGCAGTATTTT.

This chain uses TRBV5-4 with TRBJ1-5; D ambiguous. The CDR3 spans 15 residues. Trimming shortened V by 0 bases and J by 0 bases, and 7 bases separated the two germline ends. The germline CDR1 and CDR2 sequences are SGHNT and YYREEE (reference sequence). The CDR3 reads CASSLDPGSNQPQHF. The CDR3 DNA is TGTGCCAGCAGCTTGGACCCAGGTAGCAATCAGCCCCAGCATTTT.

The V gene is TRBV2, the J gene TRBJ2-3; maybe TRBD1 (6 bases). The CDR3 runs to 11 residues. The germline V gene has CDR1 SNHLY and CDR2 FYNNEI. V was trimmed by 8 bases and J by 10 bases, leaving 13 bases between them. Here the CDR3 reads CASRYQGSQYF. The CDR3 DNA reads TGTGCCAGCCGATATCAGGGGTCGCAGTATTTT.

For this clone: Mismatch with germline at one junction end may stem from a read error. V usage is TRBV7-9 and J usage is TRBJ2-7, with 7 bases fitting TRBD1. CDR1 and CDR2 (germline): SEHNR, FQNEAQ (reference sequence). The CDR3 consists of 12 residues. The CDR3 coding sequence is TGTGCAAGCAGTCAGGGGGATTACGAGCAGTACTTC. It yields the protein CASSQGDYEQYF.

The CDR3 region is CASSRDFSTGELFF. CDR3 sequence (DNA): TGTGCCAGCAGTCGGGACTTTTCCACCGGGGAGCTGTTTTTT. The gene calls are TRBV27 and TRBJ2-2; D may be TRBD2 (6 bases). CDR1 and CDR2 from the germline V gene are MNHEY and SMNVEV (reference sequence). There are 14 residues in the CDR3. V was pared by 5 bases and J by 4 bases, with 11 bases between.

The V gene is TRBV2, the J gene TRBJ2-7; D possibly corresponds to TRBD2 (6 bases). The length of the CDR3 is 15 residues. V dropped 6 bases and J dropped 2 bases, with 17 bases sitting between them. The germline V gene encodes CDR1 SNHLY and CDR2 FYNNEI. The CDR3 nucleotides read TGTGCCAGCAGATTGGGTAATGGAGGGGCCTACGAGCAGTACTTC. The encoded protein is CASRLGNGGAYEQYF.

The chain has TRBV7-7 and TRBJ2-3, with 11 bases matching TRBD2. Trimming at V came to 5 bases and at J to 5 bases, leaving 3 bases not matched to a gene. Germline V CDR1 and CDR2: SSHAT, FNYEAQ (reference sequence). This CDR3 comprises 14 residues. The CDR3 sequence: CASSPGLAVDTQYF. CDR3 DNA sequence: TGTGCCAGCAGCCCGGGACTAGCGGTAGATACGCAGTATTTT.

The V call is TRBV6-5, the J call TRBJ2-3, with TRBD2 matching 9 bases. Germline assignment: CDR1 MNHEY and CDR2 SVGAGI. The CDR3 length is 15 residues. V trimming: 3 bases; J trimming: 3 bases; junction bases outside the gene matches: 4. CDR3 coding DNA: TGTGCCAGCAGTTATGGACTAGCGTGGACAGATACGCAGTATTTT. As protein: CASSYGLAWTDTQYF.

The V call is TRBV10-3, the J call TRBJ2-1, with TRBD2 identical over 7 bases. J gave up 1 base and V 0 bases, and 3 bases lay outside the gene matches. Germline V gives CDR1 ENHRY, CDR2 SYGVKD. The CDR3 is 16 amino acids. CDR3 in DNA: TGTGCCATCAGTGAGTCAGCGCGGGAGTCCTACAATGAGCAGTTCTTC. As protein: CAISESARESYNEQFF.

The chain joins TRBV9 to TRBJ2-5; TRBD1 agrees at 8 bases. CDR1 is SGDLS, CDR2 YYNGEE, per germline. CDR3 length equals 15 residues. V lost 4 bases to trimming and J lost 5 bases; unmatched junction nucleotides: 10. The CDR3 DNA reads TGTGCCAGCAGCCCAGGGGGCATCGATGGGGAGACCCAGTACTTC. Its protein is CASSPGGIDGETQYF.

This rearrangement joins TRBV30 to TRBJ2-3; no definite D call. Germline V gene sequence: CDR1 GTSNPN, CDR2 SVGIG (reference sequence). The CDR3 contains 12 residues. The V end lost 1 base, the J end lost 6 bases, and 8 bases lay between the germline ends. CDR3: CAWSGPGDTQYF. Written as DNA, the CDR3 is TGTGCCTGGAGTGGGCCCGGGGATACGCAGTATTTT.

The CDR3 protein is CASSQSTGTGGWGYTF. In DNA form, the CDR3 reads TGTGCCAGCAGCCAGAGTACCGGGACAGGGGGCTGGGGCTACACCTTC. V usage is TRBV4-2 and J usage is TRBJ1-2; TRBD1 aligns across 12 bases. From germline, CDR1 is LGHNA and CDR2 YNFKEQ. This CDR3 is 16 amino acids long. The J segment lost 8 bases and the V segment lost 3 bases, leaving 10 bases of the junction unmatched.